Included here is one T cell receptor (beta chain) sequence, with context. The data stem from a study of blood T cell repertoires in COVID-19. Methods used by the authors: Estimation of nucleated cell counts relied on the amplification of reference gene primers. The assay was immunoSEQ multiplex PCR, and TCRdb's table has in-frame clones only and misses some. V and J calls plus clone size are reproduced from that table; the DNA served to infer D and trimming. The table lists about 210,000 clones, around 86% of them singletons. The origin of this receptor is a man aged 25-45 years in a cohort exposed to, infected with or recovered from COVID-19 (not recorded which). The sequenced sample consisted of PBMCs or T cells enriched from blood (not recorded which).

In nucleotides, the CDR3 is TGTGCCAGCAGAAAAGGGCCTAGCGCTTACAATGAGCAGTTCTTC. This codes for CASRKGPSAYNEQFF. The rearrangement links TRBV6-5 to TRBJ2-1; D possibly corresponds to TRBD2 (6 bases). The CDR3 is 15 residues long. In germline, CDR1 is MNHEY, CDR2 SVGAGI. V was trimmed by 6 bases and J by 4 bases, leaving 16 bases between them.